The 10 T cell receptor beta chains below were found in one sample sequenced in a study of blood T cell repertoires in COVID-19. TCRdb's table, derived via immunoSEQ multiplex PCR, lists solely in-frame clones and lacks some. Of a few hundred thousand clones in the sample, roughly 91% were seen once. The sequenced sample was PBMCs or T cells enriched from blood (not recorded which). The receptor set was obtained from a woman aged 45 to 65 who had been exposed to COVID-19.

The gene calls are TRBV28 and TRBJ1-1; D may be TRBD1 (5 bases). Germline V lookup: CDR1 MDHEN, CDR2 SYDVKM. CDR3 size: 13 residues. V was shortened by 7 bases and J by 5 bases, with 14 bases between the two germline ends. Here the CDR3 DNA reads TGTGCCAGCACGAAGGGGCGCAGGACTGAAGCTTTCTTT. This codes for CASTKGRRTEAFF.

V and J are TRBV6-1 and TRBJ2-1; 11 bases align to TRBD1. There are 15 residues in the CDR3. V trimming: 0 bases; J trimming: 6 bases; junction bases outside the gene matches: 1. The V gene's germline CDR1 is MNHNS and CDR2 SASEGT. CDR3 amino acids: CASSEAGTGGNEQFF. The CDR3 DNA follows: TGTGCCAGCAGTGAAGCCGGGACAGGGGGCAATGAGCAGTTCTTC.

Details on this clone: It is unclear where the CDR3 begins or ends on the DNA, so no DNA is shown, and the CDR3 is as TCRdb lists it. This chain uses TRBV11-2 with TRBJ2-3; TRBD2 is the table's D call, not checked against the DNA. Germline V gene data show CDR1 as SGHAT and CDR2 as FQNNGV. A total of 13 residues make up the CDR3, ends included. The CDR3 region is CASSFGSGDTQYF.

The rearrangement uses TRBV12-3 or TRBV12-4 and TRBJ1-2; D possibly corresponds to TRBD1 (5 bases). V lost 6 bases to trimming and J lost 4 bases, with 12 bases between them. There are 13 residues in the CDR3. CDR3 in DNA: TGTGCCAGCAGCCGGGGGAAAGTCTATGGCTACACCTTC. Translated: CASSRGKVYGYTF.

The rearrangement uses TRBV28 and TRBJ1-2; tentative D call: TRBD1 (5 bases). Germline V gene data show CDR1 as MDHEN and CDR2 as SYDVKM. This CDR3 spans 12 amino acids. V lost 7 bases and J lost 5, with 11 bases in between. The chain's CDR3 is CASIAAGYGYTF. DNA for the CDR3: TGTGCCAGCATCGCTGCAGGGTATGGCTACACCTTC.

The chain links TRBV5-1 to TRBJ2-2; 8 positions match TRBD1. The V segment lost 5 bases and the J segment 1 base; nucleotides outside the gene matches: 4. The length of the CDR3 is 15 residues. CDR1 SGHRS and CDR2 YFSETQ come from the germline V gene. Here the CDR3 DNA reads TGCGCCAGCAGATCCGGGACAGGGAACACCGGGGAGCTGTTTTTT. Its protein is CASRSGTGNTGELFF.

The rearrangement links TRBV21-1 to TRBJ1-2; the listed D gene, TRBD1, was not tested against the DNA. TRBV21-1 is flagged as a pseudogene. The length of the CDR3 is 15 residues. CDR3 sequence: CASSRRTGVQGGYTF. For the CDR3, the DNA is TGTGCCAGCAGCAGGAGGACAGGGGTACAAGGTGGCTACACCTTC.

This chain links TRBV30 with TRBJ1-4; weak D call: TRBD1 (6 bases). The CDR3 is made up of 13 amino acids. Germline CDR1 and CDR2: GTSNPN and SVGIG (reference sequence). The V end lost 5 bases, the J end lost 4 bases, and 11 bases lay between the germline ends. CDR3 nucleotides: TGTGCCTGGTCCTACAGGGTTAATGAAAAACTGTTTTTT. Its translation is CAWSYRVNEKLFF.

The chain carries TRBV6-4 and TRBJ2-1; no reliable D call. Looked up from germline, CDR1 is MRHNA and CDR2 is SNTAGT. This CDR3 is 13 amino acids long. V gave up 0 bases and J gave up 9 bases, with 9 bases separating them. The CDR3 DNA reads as TGTGCCAGCAGTGACTCGGTAGCCACTGAGCAGTTCTTC. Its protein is CASSDSVATEQFF.

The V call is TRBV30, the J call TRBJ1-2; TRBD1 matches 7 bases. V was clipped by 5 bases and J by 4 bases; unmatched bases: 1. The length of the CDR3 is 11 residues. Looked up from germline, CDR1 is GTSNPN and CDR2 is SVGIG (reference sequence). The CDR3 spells CAWDRVYGYTF. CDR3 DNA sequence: TGTGCCTGGGACAGGGTCTATGGCTACACCTTC.